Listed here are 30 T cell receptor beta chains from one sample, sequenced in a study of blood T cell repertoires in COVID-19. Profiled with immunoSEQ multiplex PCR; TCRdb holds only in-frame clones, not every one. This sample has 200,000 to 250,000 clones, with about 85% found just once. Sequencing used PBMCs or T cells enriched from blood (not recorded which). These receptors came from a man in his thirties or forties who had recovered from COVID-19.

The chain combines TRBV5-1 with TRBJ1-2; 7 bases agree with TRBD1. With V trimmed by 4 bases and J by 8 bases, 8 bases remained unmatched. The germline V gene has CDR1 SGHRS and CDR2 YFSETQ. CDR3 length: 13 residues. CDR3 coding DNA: TGCGCCAGCAGCCAAGGACAGGTCCCCGGCTACACCTTC. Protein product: CASSQGQVPGYTF.

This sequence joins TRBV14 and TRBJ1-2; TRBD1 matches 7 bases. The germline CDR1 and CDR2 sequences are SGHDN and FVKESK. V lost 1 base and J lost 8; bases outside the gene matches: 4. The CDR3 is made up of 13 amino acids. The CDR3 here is CASSQVRGQGYTF. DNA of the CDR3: TGTGCCAGCAGCCAAGTGAGGGGGCAGGGCTACACCTTC. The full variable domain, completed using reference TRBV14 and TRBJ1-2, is EAGVTQFPSHSVIEKGQTVTLRCDPISGHDNLYWYRRVMGKEIKFLLHFVKESKQDESGMPNNRFLAERTGGTYSTLKVQPAELEDSGVYFCASSQVRGQGYTFGSGTRLTVV.

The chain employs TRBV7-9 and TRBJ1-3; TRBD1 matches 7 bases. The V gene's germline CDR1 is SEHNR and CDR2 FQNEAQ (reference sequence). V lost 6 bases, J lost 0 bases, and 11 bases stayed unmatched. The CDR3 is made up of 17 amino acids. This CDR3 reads CASRMTGQLISGNTIYF. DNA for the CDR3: TGTGCCAGCAGGATGACGGGACAGCTGATCTCTGGAAACACCATATATTTT.

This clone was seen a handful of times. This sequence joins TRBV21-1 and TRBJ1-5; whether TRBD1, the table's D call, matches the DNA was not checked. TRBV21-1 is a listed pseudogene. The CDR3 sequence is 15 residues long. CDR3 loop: CASSADRNGDQPQHF. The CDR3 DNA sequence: TGTGCCAGCAGCGCCGACAGAAATGGCGATCAGCCCCAGCATTTT.

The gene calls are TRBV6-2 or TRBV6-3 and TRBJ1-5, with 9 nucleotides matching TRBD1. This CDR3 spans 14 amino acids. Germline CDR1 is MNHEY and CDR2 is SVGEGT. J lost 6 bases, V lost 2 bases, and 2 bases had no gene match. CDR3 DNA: TGTGCCAGCAGTTACACAGGGGGCGGTCAGCCCCAGCATTTT. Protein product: CASSYTGGGQPQHF.

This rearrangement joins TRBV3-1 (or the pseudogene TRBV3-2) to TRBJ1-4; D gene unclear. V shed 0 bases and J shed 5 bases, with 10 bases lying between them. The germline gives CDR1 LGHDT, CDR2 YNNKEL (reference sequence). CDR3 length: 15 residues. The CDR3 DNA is TGTGCCAGCAGCCAAGAACCCGGAGCAAATGAAAAACTGTTTTTT. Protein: CASSQEPGANEKLFF.

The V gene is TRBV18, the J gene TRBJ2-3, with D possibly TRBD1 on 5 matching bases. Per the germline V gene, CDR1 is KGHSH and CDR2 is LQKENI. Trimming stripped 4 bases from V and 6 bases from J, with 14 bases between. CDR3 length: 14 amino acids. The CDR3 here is CASSLKVGADTQYF. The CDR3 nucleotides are TGTGCCAGCTCACTCAAAGTTGGGGCGGATACGCAGTATTTT. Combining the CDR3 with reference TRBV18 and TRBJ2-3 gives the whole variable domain NAGVMQNPRHLVRRRGQEARLRCSPMKGHSHVYWYRQLPEEGLKFMVYLQKENIIDESGMPKERFSAEFPKEGPSILRIQQVVRGDSAAYFCASSLKVGADTQYFGPGTRLTVL.

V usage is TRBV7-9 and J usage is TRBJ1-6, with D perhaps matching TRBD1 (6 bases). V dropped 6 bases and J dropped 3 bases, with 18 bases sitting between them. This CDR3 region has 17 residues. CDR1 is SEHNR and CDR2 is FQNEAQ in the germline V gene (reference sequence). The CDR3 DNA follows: TGTGCCAGCAGTCCGGCCTCACTCAGGGGCTATAATTCACCCCTCCACTTT. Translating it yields CASSPASLRGYNSPLHF.

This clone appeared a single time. The CDR3 is CASSLRGLNGYTF. The CDR3 DNA reads TGTGCCAGCAGCCTTAGGGGTTTGAATGGCTACACCTTC. The chain carries TRBV7-9 and TRBJ1-2; TRBD1 is a possible D gene (5 bases). The CDR3 consists of 13 residues. Trimming shortened V by 5 bases and J by 6 bases, and 13 bases separated the two germline ends. Germline CDR1 reads SEHNR; CDR2 reads FQNEAQ (reference sequence).

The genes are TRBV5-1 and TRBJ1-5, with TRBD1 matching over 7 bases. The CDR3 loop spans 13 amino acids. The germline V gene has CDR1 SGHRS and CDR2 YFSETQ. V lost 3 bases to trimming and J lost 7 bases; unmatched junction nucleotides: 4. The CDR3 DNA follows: TGCGCCAGCAGCTCCGGGACAGAGCAGCCCCAGCATTTT. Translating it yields CASSSGTEQPQHF.

Here the CDR3 reads CASSPRLTDGNTEAFF. In nucleotides, the CDR3 is TGTGCCAGCAGCCCCCGACTGACTGACGGGAACACTGAAGCTTTCTTT. This chain joins TRBV9 and TRBJ1-1; no firm D call. This CDR3 is 16 amino acids long. V lost 4 bases and J lost 1, with 17 bases in between. Germline CDR1 reads SGDLS; CDR2 reads YYNGEE. The complete variable domain, with remaining parts taken from reference TRBV9 and TRBJ1-1, reads DSGVTQTPKHLITATGQRVTLRCSPRSGDLSVYWYQQSLDQGLQFLIQYYNGEERAKGNILERFSAQQFPDLHSELNLSSLELGDSALYFCASSPRLTDGNTEAFFGQGTRLTVV.

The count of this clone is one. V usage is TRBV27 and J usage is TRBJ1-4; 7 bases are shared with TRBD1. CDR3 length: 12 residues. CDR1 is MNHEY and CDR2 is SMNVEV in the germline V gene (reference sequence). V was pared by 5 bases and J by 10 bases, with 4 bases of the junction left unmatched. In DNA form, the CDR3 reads TGTGCCAGCAGTGGGGACAGTCGAAAACTGTTTTTT. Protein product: CASSGDSRKLFF.

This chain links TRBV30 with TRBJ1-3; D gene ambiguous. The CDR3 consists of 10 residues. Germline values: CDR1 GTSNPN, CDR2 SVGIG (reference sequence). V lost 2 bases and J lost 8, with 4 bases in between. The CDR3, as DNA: TGTGCCTGGAGTCGTGACACCATATATTTT. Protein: CAWSRDTIYF.

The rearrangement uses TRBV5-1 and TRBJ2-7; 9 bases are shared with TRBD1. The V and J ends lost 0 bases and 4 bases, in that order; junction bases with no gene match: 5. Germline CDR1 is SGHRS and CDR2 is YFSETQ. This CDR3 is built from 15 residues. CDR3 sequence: CASSLEGTGLYEQYF. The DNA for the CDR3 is TGCGCCAGCAGCTTGGAAGGGACAGGGCTTTACGAGCAGTACTTC.

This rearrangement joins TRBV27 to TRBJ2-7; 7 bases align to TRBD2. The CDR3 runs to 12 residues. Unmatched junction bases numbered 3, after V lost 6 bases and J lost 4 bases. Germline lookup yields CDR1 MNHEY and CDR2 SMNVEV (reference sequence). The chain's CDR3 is CASRGGEYEQYF. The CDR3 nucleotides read TGTGCCAGCAGGGGGGGGGAATACGAGCAGTACTTC.

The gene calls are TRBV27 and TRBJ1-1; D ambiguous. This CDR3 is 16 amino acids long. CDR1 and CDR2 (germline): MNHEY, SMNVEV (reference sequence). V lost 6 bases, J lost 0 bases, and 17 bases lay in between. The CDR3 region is CASSQHSSAMNTEAFF. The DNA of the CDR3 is TGTGCCAGCAGCCAACACAGCAGTGCTATGAACACTGAAGCTTTCTTT.

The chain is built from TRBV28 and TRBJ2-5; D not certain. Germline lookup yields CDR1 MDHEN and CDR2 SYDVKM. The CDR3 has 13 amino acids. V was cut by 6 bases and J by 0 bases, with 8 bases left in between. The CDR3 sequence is CASSLNYQETQYF. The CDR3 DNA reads TGTGCCAGCAGCCTAAATTACCAAGAGACCCAGTACTTC.

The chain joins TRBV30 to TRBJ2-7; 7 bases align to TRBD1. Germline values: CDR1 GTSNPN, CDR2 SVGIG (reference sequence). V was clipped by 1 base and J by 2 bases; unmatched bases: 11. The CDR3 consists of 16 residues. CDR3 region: CAWSDHWGQKPYEQYF. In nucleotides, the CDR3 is TGTGCCTGGAGTGATCATTGGGGACAGAAGCCCTACGAGCAGTACTTC.

CDR3 in amino acids: CASSRDIYEQYF. The CDR3 DNA follows: TGTGCCAGCAGCCGCGACATCTACGAGCAGTACTTC. The V gene is TRBV5-4, the J gene TRBJ2-7, with D uncertain. The CDR3 runs to 12 residues. The V end lost 4 bases, the J end lost 3 bases, and 8 bases lay between the germline ends. CDR1 SGHNT and CDR2 YYREEE come from the germline V gene (reference sequence). The variable domain in full, with the rest retrieved from reference TRBV5-4 and TRBJ2-7, is ETGVTQSPTHLIKTRGQQVTLRCSSQSGHNTVSWYQQALGQGPQFIFQYYREEENGRGNFPPRFSGLQFPNYSSELNVNALELDDSALYLCASSRDIYEQYFGPGTRLTVT.

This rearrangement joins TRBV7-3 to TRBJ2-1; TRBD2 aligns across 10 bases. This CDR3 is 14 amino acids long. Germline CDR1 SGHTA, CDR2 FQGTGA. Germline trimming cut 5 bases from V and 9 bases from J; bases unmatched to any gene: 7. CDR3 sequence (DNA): TGTGCCAGCAGCCACAGCGGGGGGGCCGGTGAGCAGTTCTTC. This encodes CASSHSGGAGEQFF.

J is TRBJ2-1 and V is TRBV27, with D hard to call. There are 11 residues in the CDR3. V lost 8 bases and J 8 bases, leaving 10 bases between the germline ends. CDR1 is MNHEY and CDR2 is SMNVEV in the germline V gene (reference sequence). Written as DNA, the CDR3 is TGTGCCAGCCGTAGTATCTATGAGCAGTTCTTC. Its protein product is CASRSIYEQFF.

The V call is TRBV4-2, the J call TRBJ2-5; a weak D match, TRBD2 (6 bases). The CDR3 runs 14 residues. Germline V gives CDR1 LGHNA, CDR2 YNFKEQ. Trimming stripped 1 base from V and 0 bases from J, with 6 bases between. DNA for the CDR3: TGTGCCAGCAGCCAAGGGGACTACCAAGAGACCCAGTACTTC. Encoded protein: CASSQGDYQETQYF.

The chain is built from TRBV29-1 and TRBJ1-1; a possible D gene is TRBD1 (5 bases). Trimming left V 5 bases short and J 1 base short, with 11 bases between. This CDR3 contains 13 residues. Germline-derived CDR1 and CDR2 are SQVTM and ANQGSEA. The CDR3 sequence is CSVSEGRNTEAFF. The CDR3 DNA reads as TGCAGCGTTTCGGAGGGACGGAACACTGAAGCTTTCTTT.

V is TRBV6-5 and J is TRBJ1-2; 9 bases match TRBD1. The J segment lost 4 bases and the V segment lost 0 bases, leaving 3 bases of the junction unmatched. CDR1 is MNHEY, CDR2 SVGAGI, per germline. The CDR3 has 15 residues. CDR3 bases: TGTGCCAGCAGTTACTCGCTGACAGGGGGCTATGGCTACACCTTC. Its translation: CASSYSLTGGYGYTF.

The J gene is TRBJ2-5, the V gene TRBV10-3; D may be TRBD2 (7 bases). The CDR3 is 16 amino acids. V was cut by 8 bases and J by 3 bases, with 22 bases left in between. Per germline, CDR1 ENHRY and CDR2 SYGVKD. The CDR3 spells CAIRGSAWGGKETQYF. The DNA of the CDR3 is TGTGCCATCCGCGGGTCGGCTTGGGGGGGCAAAGAGACCCAGTACTTC.

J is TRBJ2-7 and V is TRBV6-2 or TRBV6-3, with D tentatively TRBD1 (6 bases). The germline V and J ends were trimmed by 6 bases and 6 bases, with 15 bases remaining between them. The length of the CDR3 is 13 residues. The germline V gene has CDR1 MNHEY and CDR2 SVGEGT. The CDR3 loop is CASSMDSGFEQYF. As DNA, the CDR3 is TGTGCCAGCAGCATGGACAGTGGATTCGAGCAGTACTTC.

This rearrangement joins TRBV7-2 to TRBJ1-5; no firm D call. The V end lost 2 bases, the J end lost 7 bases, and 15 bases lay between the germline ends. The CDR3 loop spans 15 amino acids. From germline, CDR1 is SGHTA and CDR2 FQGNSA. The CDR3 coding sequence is TGTGCCAGCAGCTTATTTCAGCGGGTAGAACAGCCCCAGCATTTT. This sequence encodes CASSLFQRVEQPQHF.

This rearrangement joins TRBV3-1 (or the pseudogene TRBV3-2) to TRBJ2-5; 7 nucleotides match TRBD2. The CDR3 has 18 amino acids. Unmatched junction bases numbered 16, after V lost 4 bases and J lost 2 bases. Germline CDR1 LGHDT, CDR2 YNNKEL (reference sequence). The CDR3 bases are TGTGCCAGCAGCCCCAGACCACGGAGTCTAGCGGTGCAAGAGACCCAGTACTTC. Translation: CASSPRPRSLAVQETQYF.

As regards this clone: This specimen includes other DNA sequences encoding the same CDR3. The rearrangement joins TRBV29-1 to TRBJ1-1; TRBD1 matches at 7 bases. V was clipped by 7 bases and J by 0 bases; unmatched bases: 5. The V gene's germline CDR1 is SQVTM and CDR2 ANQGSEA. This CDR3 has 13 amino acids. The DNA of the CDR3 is TGCAGCGCTAGGGGACAGATGAACACTGAAGCTTTCTTT. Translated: CSARGQMNTEAFF.

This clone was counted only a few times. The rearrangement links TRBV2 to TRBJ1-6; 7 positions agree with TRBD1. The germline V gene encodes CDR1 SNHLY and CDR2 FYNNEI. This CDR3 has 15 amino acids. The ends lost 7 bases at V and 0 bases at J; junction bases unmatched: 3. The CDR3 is CASIQGSSYNSPLHF. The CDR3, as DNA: TGTGCCAGCATACAGGGGAGCTCCTATAATTCACCCCTCCACTTT. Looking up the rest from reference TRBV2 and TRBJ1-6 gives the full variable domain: EPEVTQTPSHQVTQMGQEVILRCVPISNHLYFYWYRQILGQKVEFLVSFYNNEISEKSEIFDDQFSVERPDGSNFTLKIRSTKLEDSAMYFCASIQGSSYNSPLHFGNGTRLTVT.